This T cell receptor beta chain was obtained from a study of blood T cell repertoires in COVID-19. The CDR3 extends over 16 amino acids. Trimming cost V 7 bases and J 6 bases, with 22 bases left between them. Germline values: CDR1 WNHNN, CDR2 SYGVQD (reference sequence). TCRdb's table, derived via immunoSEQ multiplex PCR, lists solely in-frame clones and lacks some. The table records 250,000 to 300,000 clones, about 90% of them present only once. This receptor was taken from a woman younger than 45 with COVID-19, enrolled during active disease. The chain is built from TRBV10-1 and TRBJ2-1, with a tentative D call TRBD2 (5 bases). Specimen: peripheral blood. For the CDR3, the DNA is TGCGCCAGCACCCCGGATGGACTCGCCGGTCCCAATGAGCAGTTCTTC. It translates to CASTPDGLAGPNEQFF.